This T cell receptor (beta chain) stems from a study of blood T cell repertoires in COVID-19. About the study: Researchers got acute and convalescent COVID-19 samples from the United States, Italy and Spain.

V lost 1 base, J lost 6 bases, and 6 bases stayed unmatched. The CDR3 loop spans 16 amino acids. Germline V gene sequence: CDR1 LNHDA, CDR2 SQIVND (reference sequence). Participants had their cohort set by participant-reported clinical history. The repertoire was sequenced with immunoSEQ multiplex PCR; TCRdb's copy has only in-frame clones and lacks some. The sample includes a few hundred thousand clones, 85% to 90% of them seen just once. The sample consisted of PBMCs or T cells enriched from blood (not recorded which). The sequence was collected from a man aged 35 to 55 who had recovered from COVID-19. The gene calls are TRBV19 and TRBJ2-1, with 10 bases matching TRBD2. CDR3 sequence reads: CASSIVFSGGGNEQFF. The CDR3 DNA is TGTGCCAGTAGTATAGTGTTCAGCGGGGGGGGCAATGAGCAGTTCTTC.